This T cell receptor (beta chain) was identified in a study of radiation and T cells in renal cell carcinoma. The germline gives CDR1 LNHDA, CDR2 SQIVND (reference sequence). Trimming took 3 bases from V and 1 from J; bases not matched to a gene: 7. The CDR3 extends over 17 amino acids. About this clone itself: Its matching antigen is unknown.

Stated time point: blood 4 weeks post-SBRT, at nephrectomy. As to treatment: 15 Gy SBRT to primary tumor, nephrectomy 4 weeks later. The study's findings and limits: In blood, top tumor clones expanded by 2 weeks, shrinking by 4.

This table comes from immunoSEQ multiplex PCR, and its TCRdb copy is limited to in-frame clones, with some not included. Here the sample spans 130,000 to 150,000 clones, around nine tenths being singletons. This sample comprised blood, obtained from a patient whose treatment included radiotherapy and nephrectomy. The V gene is TRBV19, the J gene TRBJ1-1; 11 bases are a match to TRBD1. The receptor's source is a woman aged 45-60 years with renal cell carcinoma. Here the CDR3 reads CASSIRTGGISNTEAFF. The CDR3 DNA follows: TGTGCCAGTAGTATTAGGACAGGGGGCATTTCGAACACTGAAGCTTTCTTT.